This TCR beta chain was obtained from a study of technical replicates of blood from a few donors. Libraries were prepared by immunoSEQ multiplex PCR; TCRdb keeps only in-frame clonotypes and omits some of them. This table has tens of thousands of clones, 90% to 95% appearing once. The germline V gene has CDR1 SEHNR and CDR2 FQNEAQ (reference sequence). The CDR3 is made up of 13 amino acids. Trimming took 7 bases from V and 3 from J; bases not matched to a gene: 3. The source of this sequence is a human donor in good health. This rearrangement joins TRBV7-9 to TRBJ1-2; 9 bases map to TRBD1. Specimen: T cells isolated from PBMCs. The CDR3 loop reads CASTRDRDYGYTF. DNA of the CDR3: TGTGCCAGCACCCGGGACAGGGACTATGGCTACACCTTC.